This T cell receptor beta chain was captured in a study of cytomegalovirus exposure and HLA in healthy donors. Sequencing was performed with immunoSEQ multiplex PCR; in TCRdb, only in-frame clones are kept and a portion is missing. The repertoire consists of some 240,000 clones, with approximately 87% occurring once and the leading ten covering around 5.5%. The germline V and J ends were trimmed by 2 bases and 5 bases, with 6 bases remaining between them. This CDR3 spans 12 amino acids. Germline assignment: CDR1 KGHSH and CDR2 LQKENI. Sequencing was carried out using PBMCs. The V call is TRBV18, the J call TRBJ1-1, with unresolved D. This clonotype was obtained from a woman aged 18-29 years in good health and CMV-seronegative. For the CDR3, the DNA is TGTGCCAGCTCACCAGGGGTAACTGAAGCTTTCTTT. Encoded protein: CASSPGVTEAFF.